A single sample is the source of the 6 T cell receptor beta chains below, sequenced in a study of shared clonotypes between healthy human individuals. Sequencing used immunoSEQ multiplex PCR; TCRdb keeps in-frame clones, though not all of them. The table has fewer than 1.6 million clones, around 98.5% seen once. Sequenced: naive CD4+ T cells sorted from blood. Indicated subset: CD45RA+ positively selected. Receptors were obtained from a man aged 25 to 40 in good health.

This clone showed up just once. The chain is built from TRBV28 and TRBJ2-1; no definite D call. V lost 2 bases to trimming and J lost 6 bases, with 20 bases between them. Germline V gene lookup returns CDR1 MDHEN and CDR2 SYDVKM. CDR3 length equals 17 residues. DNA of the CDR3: TGTGCCAGCAGTTTACGCCGACTTGGGAAGAGATCCAATGAGCAGTTCTTC. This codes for CASSLRRLGKRSNEQFF.

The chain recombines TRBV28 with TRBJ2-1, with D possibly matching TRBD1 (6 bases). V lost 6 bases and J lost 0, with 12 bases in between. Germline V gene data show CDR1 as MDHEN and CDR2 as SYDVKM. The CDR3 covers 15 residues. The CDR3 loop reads CASSPTQGSYNEQFF. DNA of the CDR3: TGTGCCAGCAGCCCTACACAGGGCTCCTACAATGAGCAGTTCTTC.

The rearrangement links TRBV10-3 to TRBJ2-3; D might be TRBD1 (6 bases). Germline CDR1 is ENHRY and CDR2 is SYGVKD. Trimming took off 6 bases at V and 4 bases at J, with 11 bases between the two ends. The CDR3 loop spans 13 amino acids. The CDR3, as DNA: TGTGCCATCAGGCTTGCAGGGGCAGATACGCAGTATTTT. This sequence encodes CAIRLAGADTQYF.

This CDR3 reads CASSTTWDRTGSEQYF. The CDR3 DNA reads as TGTGCCAGTAGTACAACCTGGGACAGGACAGGGAGCGAGCAGTACTTC. V and J are TRBV19 and TRBJ2-7, with TRBD1 matching 8 bases. The CDR3 spans 16 residues. The V gene end was trimmed by 4 bases and the J gene end by 6 bases; junction bases not matched to a gene: 14. Germline V gives CDR1 LNHDA, CDR2 SQIVND (reference sequence).

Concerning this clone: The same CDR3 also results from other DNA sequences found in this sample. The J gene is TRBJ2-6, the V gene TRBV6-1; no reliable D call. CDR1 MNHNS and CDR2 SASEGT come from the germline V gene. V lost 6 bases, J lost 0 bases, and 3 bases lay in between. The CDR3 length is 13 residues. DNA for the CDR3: TGTGCCAGCAGGGGCTCTGGGGCCAACGTCCTGACTTTC. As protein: CASRGSGANVLTF.

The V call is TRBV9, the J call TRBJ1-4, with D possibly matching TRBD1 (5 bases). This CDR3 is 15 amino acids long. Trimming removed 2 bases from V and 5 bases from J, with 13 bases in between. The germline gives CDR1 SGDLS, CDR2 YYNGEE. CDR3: CASSVLRGPNEKLFF. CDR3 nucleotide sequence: TGTGCCAGCAGCGTCCTTAGGGGACCCAATGAAAAACTGTTTTTT.